These 13 T cell receptor beta chains share one sample of origin, sequenced in a study of OX40 agonist ivuxolimab in advanced cancers. Repertoires were generated with immunoSEQ multiplex PCR, while TCRdb's copy carries only in-frame clones and drops some. This sample has around 60,000 clones, with roughly 84% found just once. The sample here was CD4+ or CD8+ T cells sorted from blood, taken in a trial of the OX40 agonist ivuxolimab. Receptor source: an adult with an advanced solid tumor such as melanoma, head and neck, liver or kidney cancer.

CDR3 nucleotides: TGTGCCAGCAATCAATGGGTCGAAGGGGGTACTTTCTTT. Protein: CASNQWVEGGTFF. The chain employs TRBV2 and TRBJ1-1; a weak D match, TRBD1 (6 bases). V dropped 7 bases and J dropped 12 bases, with 21 bases sitting between them. CDR1 is SNHLY and CDR2 is FYNNEI in the germline V gene. The CDR3 sequence is 13 residues long.

J is TRBJ2-7 and V is TRBV9, with 8 bases aligning to TRBD2. The V and J ends lost 4 bases and 1 base, in that order; junction bases with no gene match: 4. Germline V gene data show CDR1 as SGDLS and CDR2 as YYNGEE. The CDR3 extends over 14 amino acids. For the CDR3, the DNA is TGTGCCAGCAGCCCCCCGGGAGGGTCCTACGAGCAGTACTTC. Its translation: CASSPPGGSYEQYF.

The rearrangement links TRBV5-1 to TRBJ1-3, with D maybe TRBD1 (6 bases). The CDR3 sequence is 15 residues long. V gave up 4 bases and J gave up 2 bases, with 13 bases separating them. Germline V gene lookup returns CDR1 SGHRS and CDR2 YFSETQ. The CDR3 nucleotides are TGCGCCAGCAGCGTCCCCGGGGGGCCTGGAAACACCATATATTTT. Protein product: CASSVPGGPGNTIYF.

The gene calls are TRBV9 and TRBJ1-4; no clear D gene. The CDR3 covers 14 residues. CDR1 SGDLS and CDR2 YYNGEE come from the germline V gene. V shed 0 bases and J shed 5 bases, with 8 bases lying between them. CDR3 DNA sequence: TGTGCCAGCAGCGTAGAGGCGGAGAATGAAAAACTGTTTTTT. Protein: CASSVEAENEKLFF.

The chain has TRBV2 and TRBJ1-2; D gene uncertain. The germline V gene has CDR1 SNHLY and CDR2 FYNNEI. V gave up 6 bases and J gave up 6 bases, with 14 bases separating them. This CDR3 spans 13 amino acids. DNA for the CDR3: TGTGCCAGCAGCCCTGGTAGGGCCGATGGCTACACCTTC. This gives the protein CASSPGRADGYTF.

J is TRBJ1-4 and V is TRBV18, with no clear D. Germline-derived CDR1 and CDR2 are KGHSH and LQKENI. The CDR3 runs 13 residues. Trimming pared 2 bases from V and 7 bases from J, leaving 8 bases between. The CDR3 DNA follows: TGTGCCAGCTCACCAGCGGGCGGTGAAAAACTGTTTTTT. It yields the protein CASSPAGGEKLFF.

J is TRBJ2-2 and V is TRBV19; the D gene is possibly TRBD2 (5 bases). CDR3 length: 15 amino acids. From germline, CDR1 is LNHDA and CDR2 SQIVND (reference sequence). V lost 5 bases and J 1 base, leaving 11 bases between the germline ends. CDR3 nucleotides: TGTGCCAGTAGTTTCTTAGCGCGGAACACCGGGGAGCTGTTTTTT. As protein: CASSFLARNTGELFF.

V usage is TRBV5-1 and J usage is TRBJ2-4, with D unresolved. The germline gives CDR1 SGHRS, CDR2 YFSETQ. The length of the CDR3 is 13 residues. Trimming took 0 bases from V and 7 from J, leaving 8 bases between them. The CDR3 is CASSLDAGNIQYF. CDR3 nucleotide sequence: TGCGCCAGCAGCTTGGATGCCGGTAACATTCAGTACTTC.

The V and J genes are TRBV11-2 and TRBJ1-2; D is unresolved. Germline CDR1 is SGHAT and CDR2 is FQNNGV. V shed 5 bases and J shed 4 bases, with 8 bases lying between them. This CDR3 is built from 12 residues. CDR3 residues: CASSRPGYGYTF. The CDR3 nucleotides are TGTGCCAGCAGCCGTCCAGGCTATGGCTACACCTTC.

The chain links TRBV28 to TRBJ1-1, with D perhaps TRBD1 (5 bases). The CDR3 length is 16 residues. The V end lost 0 bases, the J end lost 4 bases, and 15 bases lay between the germline ends. Germline lookup yields CDR1 MDHEN and CDR2 SYDVKM. The CDR3 here is CASSLWLGLRGTEAFF. The CDR3 DNA sequence: TGTGCCAGCAGTTTATGGCTGGGACTCCGGGGCACTGAAGCTTTCTTT.

The J gene is TRBJ2-7, the V gene TRBV18; perhaps TRBD1 as D (6 bases). This CDR3 is built from 16 residues. CDR1 is KGHSH and CDR2 is LQKENI in the germline V gene. Trimming pared 0 bases from V and 7 bases from J, leaving 19 bases between. CDR3 coding DNA: TGTGCCAGCTCACCACCTTCGGCCAGGGGTCTTGGAGAGCAGTACTTC. Residues: CASSPPSARGLGEQYF.

V gene TRBV20-1 combines with J gene TRBJ2-7, with D perhaps matching TRBD1 (6 bases). The CDR3 runs to 10 residues. CDR1 is DFQATT and CDR2 is SNEGSKA in the germline V gene (reference sequence). Trimming left V 6 bases short and J 7 bases short, with 10 bases between. The CDR3 DNA is TGCAGTGCCACGAGGGGGGAGCAGTACTTC. Residues: CSATRGEQYF.

The chain joins TRBV5-1 to TRBJ2-5; D remains unclear. V lost 0 bases and J lost 0, with 6 bases in between. The CDR3 length is 14 residues. In germline, CDR1 is SGHRS, CDR2 YFSETQ. The CDR3 protein is CASSLVGNQETQYF. CDR3 coding DNA: TGCGCCAGCAGCTTGGTAGGGAACCAAGAGACCCAGTACTTC.